This T cell receptor (beta chain) was identified in a study of response to subunit inactivated influenza vaccine. Study-level points and caveats: Authors suggested each seasonal influenza vaccination recruits few new T cells.

TCRdb reprocessed the RT-PCR reads with MiXCR, giving one entry per CDR3 protein. The sample has around 520,000 distinct CDR3 sequences, roughly 12% seen once; the top ten hold 10%. V gave up 6 bases and J gave up 8 bases; unmatched junction bases: 8. The germline V gene has CDR1 DFQATT and CDR2 SNEGSKA (reference sequence). The CDR3 is 14 residues long. This clonotype came up a few times. What it binds is unknown. This sequence joins TRBV20-1 and TRBJ2-2; 11 bases align to TRBD2. This TCR was recovered from a man aged 45-65 years who received an inactivated influenza vaccine. The specimen comprised PBMCs from blood, sampled on the day of vaccination. The CDR3 reads CSAGSGGAYGELFF. DNA of the CDR3: TGCAGTGCGGGTAGCGGGGGGGCCTATGGGGAGCTGTTTTTT.